This entry lists 3 T cell receptor beta chains sequenced from one sample in a study of response to subunit inactivated influenza vaccine. TCRdb re-called the RT-PCR reads through MiXCR, storing one row per CDR3 protein. This sample yields around 520,000 distinct CDR3 sequences, of which 12% are seen a single time; around 9.6% belongs to the top ten. The specimen was PBMCs from blood, collected on the day of vaccination. The receptors come from a man aged 45 to 65 who received an inactivated influenza vaccine.

This chain uses TRBV14 with TRBJ1-6, with no clear D. CDR3 length: 17 amino acids. Trimming cost V 0 bases and J 3 bases, with 12 bases left between them. The germline gives CDR1 SGHDN, CDR2 FVKESK. As DNA, the CDR3 is TGTGCCAGCAGCCAAGATCAGCAGGACCACTATAATTCACCCCTCCACTTT. Translating it yields CASSQDQQDHYNSPLHF. Using reference TRBV14 and TRBJ1-6 for the parts outside the CDR3, the full variable domain is EAGVTQFPSHSVIEKGQTVTLRCDPISGHDNLYWYRRVMGKEIKFLLHFVKESKQDESGMPNNRFLAERTGGTYSTLKVQPAELEDSGVYFCASSQDQQDHYNSPLHFGNGTRLTVT.

This clonotype appeared many times. The CDR3 bases are TGCAGTGCTAGAGATTGGACAGGCATTCAATCAGATACGCAGTATTTT. It specifies CSARDWTGIQSDTQYF. V and J are TRBV20-1 and TRBJ2-3, with TRBD1 matching over 7 bases. The length of the CDR3 is 16 residues. With 0 bases clipped from V and 4 bases from J, the junction kept 10 bases outside the gene matches. From germline, CDR1 is DFQATT and CDR2 SNEGSKA (reference sequence).

This clonotype showed up just a few times. V usage is TRBV28 and J usage is TRBJ1-2; D unclear. Trimming shortened V by 5 bases and J by 7 bases, and 17 bases separated the two germline ends. The CDR3 covers 14 residues. Germline values: CDR1 MDHEN, CDR2 SYDVKM. This CDR3 is CASSLRGFRAGYTF. Here the CDR3 DNA reads TGTGCCAGCAGTCTAAGAGGGTTTCGGGCTGGCTACACCTTC.